Following are 6 T cell receptor beta chains from one sample sequenced in a study of blood T cell repertoires in COVID-19. Using immunoSEQ multiplex PCR, the repertoire was profiled, and TCRdb retains in-frame clones only, with some absent. The sample lists fewer than 300,000 clones, 80% to 95% seen once, with 2.2% in the top ten. The sample was peripheral blood. The receptors were gathered from a young woman with COVID-19, enrolled during active disease.

The chain combines TRBV6-5 with TRBJ1-2; possible D gene TRBD1, 5 bases. Germline lookup yields CDR1 MNHEY and CDR2 SVGAGI. This CDR3 has 14 residues. V lost 7 bases to trimming and J lost 4 bases, with 16 bases between them. CDR3 in amino acids: CASTLGGVVYGYTF. In DNA form, the CDR3 reads TGTGCCAGCACCTTGGGGGGGGTTGTCTATGGCTACACCTTC.

The genes are TRBV6-2 or TRBV6-3 and TRBJ1-1; TRBD1 is a possible D gene (5 bases). CDR3 length: 14 amino acids. CDR1 and CDR2 from the germline V gene are MNHEY and SVGEGT. Trimming stripped 2 bases from V and 1 base from J, with 8 bases between. The CDR3 DNA reads as TGTGCCAGCAGTTACCCGGACAAGAACACTGAAGCTTTCTTT. This codes for CASSYPDKNTEAFF.

The genes are TRBV28 and TRBJ2-2, with TRBD1 matching over 7 bases. The CDR3 totals 14 residues. Germline lookup yields CDR1 MDHEN and CDR2 SYDVKM. Unmatched junction bases numbered 3, after V lost 3 bases and J lost 5 bases. The CDR3 region is CASSLVRGTGELFF. CDR3 sequence (DNA): TGTGCCAGCAGTTTGGTCAGGGGGACCGGGGAGCTGTTTTTT.

The V and J genes are TRBV4-2 and TRBJ2-1; a weak D match, TRBD2 (6 bases). Germline assignment: CDR1 LGHNA and CDR2 YNFKEQ. Deletions cut 4 bases from V and 0 bases from J, with 13 bases between. The CDR3 extends over 16 amino acids. CDR3: CASSLLPSVSYNEQFF. CDR3 nucleotide sequence: TGTGCCAGCAGCCTTCTCCCTAGCGTCTCCTACAATGAGCAGTTCTTC.

Here the CDR3 reads CASSIGAGTGSEQYF. The CDR3 DNA follows: TGTGCCAGTAGTATAGGGGCGGGGACAGGCAGCGAGCAGTACTTC. The chain joins TRBV19 to TRBJ2-7; 8 bases map to TRBD1. V lost 1 base to trimming and J lost 6 bases; unmatched junction nucleotides: 8. The V gene's germline CDR1 is LNHDA and CDR2 SQIVND (reference sequence). The CDR3 totals 15 residues.

This clone was detected only a few times. The identical CDR3 is also encoded by other nucleotide sequences in the sample. This sequence joins TRBV19 and TRBJ1-2, with D tentatively TRBD1 (6 bases). The CDR3 totals 14 residues. Germline CDR1 reads LNHDA; CDR2 reads SQIVND (reference sequence). With 2 bases removed from V and 2 bases from J, the gap between germline ends came to 9 bases. The CDR3 coding sequence is TGTGCCAGTAGTATACAGGGGCCGAACTATGGCTACACCTTC. Amino acid sequence: CASSIQGPNYGYTF.